The text below deals with one TCR beta chain. This clonotype occurred once. The antigen it binds to is not known. There are no base qualities to consult, and no much larger clone falls within one base. A read on its own is weak evidence. The data are from a study of T cell repertoires in cytomegalovirus infection (dated 2019 in TCRdb). Regarding the complete study: The peptide stimulations were aimed at well-studied HLA-B-restricted epitopes as well as recently identified HLA-C-restricted CMV epitopes, whose presentation resists viral immunomodulation. Donor HLA type was relevant to the analysis, because carriage of CMV infection together with the matching HLA type was indicated by public TCR beta signatures.

CDR1 and CDR2, looked up from the germline V gene (reference sequence), are LNHDA and SQIVND. V loses 8 bases at its end and J loses 4 bases; junction bases beyond the gene matches: 6. The CDR3 goes from the cysteine to the phenylalanine over 13 residues. The entry retains the CDR3 DNA only, 39 bases that are in frame from base 1. Study-wide findings and limitations: In the ex vivo response, HLA-C-restricted CMV-specific TCR beta clonotypes were dominant, and in two of eight donors the single most frequent clonotype came from this HLA-C-restricted group. In both this cohort and an independent roughly 330-donor cohort, the cumulative frequency of public TCR beta family members distinguished carriers of CMV infection plus the relevant HLA type.

The instrument given in TCRdb is Illumina HiSeq 1500. The public reads were run again by TCRdb, first through fastp at Q25 and then through MiXCR, and only productive beta chains were kept. Rows are unified per CDR3 protein, each entry keeping the most common DNA and genes. This sample is represented by some 500,000 distinct CDR3 sequences; approximately 40% of them were singletons. Jointly, the top ten make up 48% of the sample. What this sample's treatment or condition label stands for: in vitro stimulation with specific CMV peptide epitopes to enrich CMV-specific T cells. The sample in question was cultured PBMCs, obtained from culture after CMV antigen stimulation. The TCR sequence derives from a human donor in good health (CMV status not recorded). Some clones in this sample may be carry-over from other donors' samples. The V and J segments used are TRBV19 and TRBJ1-2; TRBD1 agrees with 8 junctional bases. The CDR3: CASGWTGRYGYTF. The DNA reads as follows: TGTGCCAGTGGTTGGACAGGGCGCTATGGCTACACCTTC. The reference TRBV19 and TRBJ1-2 proteins fill in what lies around the CDR3, so the full variable domain reads DGGITQSPKYLFRKEGQNVTLSCEQNLNHDAMYWYRQDPGQGLRLIYYSQIVNDFQKGDIAEGYSVSREKKESFPLTVTSAQKNPTAFYLCASGWTGRYGYTFGSGTRLTVV.